What follows describes a single T cell receptor beta chain. These data belong to a study of blood T cell repertoires in COVID-19. Study overall: Acute and convalescent COVID-19 samples came from the United States, Italy and Spain.

As handled by the study authors: Estimated nucleated cell counts came from reference gene primer amplification. TCRdb's copy holds only in-frame clones and misses some; the assay was immunoSEQ multiplex PCR. That table supplies the V and J calls and clone size; D and trimming were determined from the DNA. Of around 67,000 clones in the sample, 82% were seen once. Material: peripheral blood. The receptor was derived from an elderly man with active COVID-19.

This CDR3 reads CASTSSYEQYF. The CDR3 DNA is TGTGCCAGCACCAGCTCCTACGAGCAGTACTTC. V is TRBV6-5 and J is TRBJ2-7; D is uncertain. V gave up 7 bases and J gave up 0 bases, with 4 bases separating them. The CDR3 contains 11 residues. Germline CDR1 is MNHEY and CDR2 is SVGAGI.